The TCR beta chain described here comes from a study of blood T cells in healthy people across ages. Together with a sample-barcoded 5' primer, a J-beta primer mix was included in a second PCR lasting about 6 to 12 cycles. TCRdb passed the 5' RACE reads through MiXCR, listing each CDR3 protein once. The sample includes approximately 690,000 distinct CDR3 sequences, 40% to 50% of them seen just once. The CDR3 covers 14 residues. Between the trimmed V and J ends, which lost 7 bases and 6 bases, there was a span of 18 bases. Germline CDR1 reads SNHLY; CDR2 reads FYNNEI. With regard to this clonotype: Its specificity is unknown.

Study-wide findings and caveats: PBMC samples, being unsorted, prevented any conclusive comparison of naive and antigen-experienced cells.

The specimen sequenced was blood. The TCR was taken from a man of 80 years or more in good health. This chain links TRBV2 with TRBJ1-2; maybe TRBD1 (6 bases). CDR3 bases: TGTGCCAGCAAGCACGAGGGGACACCCCATGGCTACACCTTC. This sequence encodes CASKHEGTPHGYTF.